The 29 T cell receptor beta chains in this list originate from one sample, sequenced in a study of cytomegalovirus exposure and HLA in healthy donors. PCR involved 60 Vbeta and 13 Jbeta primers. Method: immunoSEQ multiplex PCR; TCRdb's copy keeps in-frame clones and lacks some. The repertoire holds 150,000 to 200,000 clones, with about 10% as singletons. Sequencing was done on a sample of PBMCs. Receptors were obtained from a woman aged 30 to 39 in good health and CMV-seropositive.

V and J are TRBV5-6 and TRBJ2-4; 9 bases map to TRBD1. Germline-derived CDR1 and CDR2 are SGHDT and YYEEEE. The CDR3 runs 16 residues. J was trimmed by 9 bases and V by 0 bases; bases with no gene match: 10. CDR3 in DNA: TGTGCCAGCAGCTTGGCAACCGGGACAGGGAGGCCCATTCAGTACTTC. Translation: CASSLATGTGRPIQYF.

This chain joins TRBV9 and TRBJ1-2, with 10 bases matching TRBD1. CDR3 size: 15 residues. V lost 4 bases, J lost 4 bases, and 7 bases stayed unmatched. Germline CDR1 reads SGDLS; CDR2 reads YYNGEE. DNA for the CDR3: TGTGCCAGCAGCCCCGGGACAGGGGTCGCCTATGGCTACACCTTC. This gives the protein CASSPGTGVAYGYTF. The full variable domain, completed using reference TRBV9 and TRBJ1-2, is DSGVTQTPKHLITATGQRVTLRCSPRSGDLSVYWYQQSLDQGLQFLIQYYNGEERAKGNILERFSAQQFPDLHSELNLSSLELGDSALYFCASSPGTGVAYGYTFGSGTRLTVV.

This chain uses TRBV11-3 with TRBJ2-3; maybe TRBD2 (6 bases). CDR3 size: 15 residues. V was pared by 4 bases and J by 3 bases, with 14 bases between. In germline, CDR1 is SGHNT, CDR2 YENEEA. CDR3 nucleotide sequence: TGTGCCAGCAGCTCCCTAGGACGGGGGACAGATACGCAGTATTTT. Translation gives CASSSLGRGTDTQYF.

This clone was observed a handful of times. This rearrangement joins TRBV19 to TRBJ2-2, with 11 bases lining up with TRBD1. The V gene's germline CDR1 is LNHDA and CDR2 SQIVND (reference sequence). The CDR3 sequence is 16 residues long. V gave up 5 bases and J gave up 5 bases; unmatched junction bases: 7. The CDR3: CASSSLDRGHTGELFF. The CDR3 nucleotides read TGTGCCAGTAGTTCCTTGGACAGGGGGCATACCGGGGAGCTGTTTTTT. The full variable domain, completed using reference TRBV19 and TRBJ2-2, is DGGITQSPKYLFRKEGQNVTLSCEQNLNHDAMYWYRQDPGQGLRLIYYSQIVNDFQKGDIAEGYSVSREKKESFPLTVTSAQKNPTAFYLCASSSLDRGHTGELFFGEGSRLTVL.

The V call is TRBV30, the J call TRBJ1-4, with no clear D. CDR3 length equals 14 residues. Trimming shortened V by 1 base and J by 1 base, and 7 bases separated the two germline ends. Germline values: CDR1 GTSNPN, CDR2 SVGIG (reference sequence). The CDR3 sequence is CAWSAGLTNEKLFF. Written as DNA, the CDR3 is TGTGCCTGGAGTGCGGGGTTAACTAATGAAAAACTGTTTTTT.

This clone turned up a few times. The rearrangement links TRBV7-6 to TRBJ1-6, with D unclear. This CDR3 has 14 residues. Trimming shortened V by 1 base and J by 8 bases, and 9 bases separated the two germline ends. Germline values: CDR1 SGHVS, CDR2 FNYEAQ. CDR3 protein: CASSLGERDSPLHF. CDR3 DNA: TGTGCCAGCAGCTTAGGGGAGAGAGATTCACCCCTCCACTTT.

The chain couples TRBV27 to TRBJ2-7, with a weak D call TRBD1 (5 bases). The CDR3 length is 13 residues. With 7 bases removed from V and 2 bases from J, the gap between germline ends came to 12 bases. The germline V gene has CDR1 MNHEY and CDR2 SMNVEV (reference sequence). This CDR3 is CASKGQGPYEQYF. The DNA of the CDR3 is TGTGCCAGCAAGGGTCAGGGTCCCTACGAGCAGTACTTC.

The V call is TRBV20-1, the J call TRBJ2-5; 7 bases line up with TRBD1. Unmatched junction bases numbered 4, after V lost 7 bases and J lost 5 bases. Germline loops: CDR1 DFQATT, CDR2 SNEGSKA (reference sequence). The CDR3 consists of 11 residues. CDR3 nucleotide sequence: TGCAGTGAGAGGGGGCTGGAGACCCAGTACTTC. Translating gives CSERGLETQYF.

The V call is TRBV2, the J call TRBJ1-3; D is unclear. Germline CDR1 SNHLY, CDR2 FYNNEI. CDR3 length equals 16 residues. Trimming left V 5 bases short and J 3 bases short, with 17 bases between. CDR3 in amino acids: CASSFGGLGFGNTIYF. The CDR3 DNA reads TGTGCCAGCAGTTTTGGAGGGCTGGGTTTTGGAAACACCATATATTTT.

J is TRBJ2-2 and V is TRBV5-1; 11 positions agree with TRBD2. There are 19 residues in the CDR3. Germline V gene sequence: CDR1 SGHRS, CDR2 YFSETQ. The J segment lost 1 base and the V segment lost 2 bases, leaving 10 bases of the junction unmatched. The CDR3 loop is CASSLGTSGSGENTGELFF. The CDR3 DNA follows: TGCGCCAGCAGCTTAGGAACTAGCGGGAGTGGGGAGAACACCGGGGAGCTGTTTTTT.

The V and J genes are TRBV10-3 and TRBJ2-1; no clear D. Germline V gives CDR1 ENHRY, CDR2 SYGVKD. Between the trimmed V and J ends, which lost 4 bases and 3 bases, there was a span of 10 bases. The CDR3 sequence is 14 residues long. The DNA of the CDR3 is TGTGCCATCAGTGTGCGGAGCCTCTACAATGAGCAGTTCTTC. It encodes CAISVRSLYNEQFF.

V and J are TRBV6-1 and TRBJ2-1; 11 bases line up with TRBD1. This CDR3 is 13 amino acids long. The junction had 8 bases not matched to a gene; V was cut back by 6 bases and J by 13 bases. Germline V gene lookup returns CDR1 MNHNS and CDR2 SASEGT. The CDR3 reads CASRYTGQGDQFF. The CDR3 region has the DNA TGTGCCAGCAGGTACACGGGACAGGGGGACCAGTTCTTC.

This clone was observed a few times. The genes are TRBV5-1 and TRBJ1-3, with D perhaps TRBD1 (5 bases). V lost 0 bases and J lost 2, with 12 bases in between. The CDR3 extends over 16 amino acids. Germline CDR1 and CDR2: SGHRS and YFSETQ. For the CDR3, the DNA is TGCGCCAGCAGCTTGGTTGGGAGGGGTACTGGAAACACCATATATTTT. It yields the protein CASSLVGRGTGNTIYF.

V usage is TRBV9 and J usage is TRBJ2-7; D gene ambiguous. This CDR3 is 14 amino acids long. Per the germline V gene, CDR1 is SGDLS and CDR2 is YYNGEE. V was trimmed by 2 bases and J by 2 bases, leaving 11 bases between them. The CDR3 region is CASSVLDRTYEQYF. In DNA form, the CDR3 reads TGTGCCAGCAGCGTGCTAGATCGCACCTACGAGCAGTACTTC.

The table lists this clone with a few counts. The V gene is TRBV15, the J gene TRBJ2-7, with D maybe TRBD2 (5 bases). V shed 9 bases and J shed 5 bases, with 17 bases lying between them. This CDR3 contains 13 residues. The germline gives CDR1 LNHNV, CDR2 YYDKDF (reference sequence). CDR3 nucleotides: TGTGCCACGTCCGACCGGGCGAGGGACGAGCAGTACTTC. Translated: CATSDRARDEQYF.

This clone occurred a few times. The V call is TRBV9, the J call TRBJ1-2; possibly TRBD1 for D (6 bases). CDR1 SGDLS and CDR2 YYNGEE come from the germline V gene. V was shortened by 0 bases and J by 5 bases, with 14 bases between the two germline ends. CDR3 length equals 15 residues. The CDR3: CASSVDGARGYGYTF. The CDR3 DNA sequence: TGTGCCAGCAGCGTAGACGGGGCAAGGGGGTATGGCTACACCTTC.

CDR3 bases: TGCAGCGCTACCGGGACAGGGGGACACGAGCAGTACTTC. This encodes CSATGTGGHEQYF. This chain uses TRBV29-1 with TRBJ2-7; 11 bases are shared with TRBD1. The length of the CDR3 is 13 residues. Germline-derived CDR1 and CDR2 are SQVTM and ANQGSEA. J lost 5 bases, V lost 7 bases, and 7 bases had no gene match.

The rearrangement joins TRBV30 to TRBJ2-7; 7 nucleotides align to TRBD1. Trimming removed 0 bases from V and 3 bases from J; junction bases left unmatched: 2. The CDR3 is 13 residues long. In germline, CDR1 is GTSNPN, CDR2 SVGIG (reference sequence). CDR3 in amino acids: CAWSVTGDYEQYF. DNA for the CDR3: TGTGCCTGGAGTGTTACAGGGGACTACGAGCAGTACTTC. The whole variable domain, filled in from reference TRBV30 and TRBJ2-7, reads SQTIHQWPATLVQPVGSPLSLECTVEGTSNPNLYWYRQAAGRGLQLLFYSVGIGQISSEVPQNLSASRPQDRQFILSSKKLLLSDSGFYLCAWSVTGDYEQYFGPGTRLTVT.

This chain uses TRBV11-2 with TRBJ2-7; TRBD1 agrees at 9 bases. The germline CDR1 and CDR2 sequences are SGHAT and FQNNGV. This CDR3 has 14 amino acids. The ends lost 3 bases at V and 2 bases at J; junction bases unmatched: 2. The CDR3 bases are TGTGCCAGCAGCTTTGGGACAGGGACCTACGAGCAGTACTTC. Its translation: CASSFGTGTYEQYF.

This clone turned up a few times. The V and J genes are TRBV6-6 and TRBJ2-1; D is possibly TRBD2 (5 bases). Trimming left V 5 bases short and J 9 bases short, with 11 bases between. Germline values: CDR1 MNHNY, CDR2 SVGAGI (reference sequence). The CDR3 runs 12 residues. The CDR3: CASSLEGREQFF. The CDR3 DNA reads TGTGCCAGCAGTCTTGAGGGCCGTGAGCAGTTCTTC.

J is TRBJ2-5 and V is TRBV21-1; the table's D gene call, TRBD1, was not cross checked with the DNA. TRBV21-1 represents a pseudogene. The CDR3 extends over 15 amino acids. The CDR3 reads CASSTIHDNQETQYF. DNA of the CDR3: TGTGCCAGCAGCACGATCCACGACAACCAAGAGACCCAGTACTTC.

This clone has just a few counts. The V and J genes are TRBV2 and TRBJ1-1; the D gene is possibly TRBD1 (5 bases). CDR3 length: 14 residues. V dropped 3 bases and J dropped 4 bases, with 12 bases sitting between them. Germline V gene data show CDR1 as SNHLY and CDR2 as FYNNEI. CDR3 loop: CASSEQGRGTEAFF. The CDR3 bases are TGTGCCAGCAGTGAGCAGGGTAGGGGCACTGAAGCTTTCTTT.

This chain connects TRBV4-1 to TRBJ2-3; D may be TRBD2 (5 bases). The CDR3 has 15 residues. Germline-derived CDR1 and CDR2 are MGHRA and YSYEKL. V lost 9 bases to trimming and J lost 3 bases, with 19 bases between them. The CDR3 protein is CASRRSGLGTDTQYF. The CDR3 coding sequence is TGCGCCAGTCGGAGGTCGGGTTTGGGTACAGATACGCAGTATTTT.

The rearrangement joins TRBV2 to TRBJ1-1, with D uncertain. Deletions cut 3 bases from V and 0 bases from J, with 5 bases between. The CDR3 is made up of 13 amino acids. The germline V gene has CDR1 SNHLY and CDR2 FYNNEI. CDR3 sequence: CASSEAMNTEAFF. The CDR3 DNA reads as TGTGCCAGCAGTGAGGCCATGAACACTGAAGCTTTCTTT.

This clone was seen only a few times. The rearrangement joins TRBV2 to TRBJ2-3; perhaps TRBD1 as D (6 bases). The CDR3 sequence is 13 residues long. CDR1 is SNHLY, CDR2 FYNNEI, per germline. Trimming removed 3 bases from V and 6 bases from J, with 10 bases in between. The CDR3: CASSEGAGDTQYF. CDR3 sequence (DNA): TGTGCCAGCAGTGAGGGGGCAGGGGATACGCAGTATTTT.

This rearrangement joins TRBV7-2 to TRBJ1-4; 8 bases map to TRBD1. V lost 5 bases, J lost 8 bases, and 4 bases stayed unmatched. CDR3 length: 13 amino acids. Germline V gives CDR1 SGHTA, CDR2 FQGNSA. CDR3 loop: CASSPGQVEKLFF. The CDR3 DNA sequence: TGTGCCAGCAGCCCGGGACAGGTCGAAAAACTGTTTTTT.

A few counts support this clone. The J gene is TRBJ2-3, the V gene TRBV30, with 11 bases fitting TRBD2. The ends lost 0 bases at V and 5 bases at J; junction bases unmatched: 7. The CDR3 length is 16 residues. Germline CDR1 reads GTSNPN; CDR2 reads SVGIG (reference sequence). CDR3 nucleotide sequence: TGTGCCTGGAGTGTAGGGCTAGCGGGAGGCGGAGATACGCAGTATTTT. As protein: CAWSVGLAGGGDTQYF.

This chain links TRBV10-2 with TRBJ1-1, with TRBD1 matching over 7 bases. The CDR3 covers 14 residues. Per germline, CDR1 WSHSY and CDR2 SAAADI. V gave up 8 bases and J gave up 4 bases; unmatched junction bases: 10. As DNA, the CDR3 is TGCGCCAGCCGCAGACAGGGAAGTCCCACTGAAGCTTTCTTT. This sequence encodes CASRRQGSPTEAFF.

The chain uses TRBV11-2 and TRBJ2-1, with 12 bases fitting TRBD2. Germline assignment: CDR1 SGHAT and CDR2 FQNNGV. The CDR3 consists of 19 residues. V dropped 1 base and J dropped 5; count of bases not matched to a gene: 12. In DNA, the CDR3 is TGTGCCAGCAGCTTAGGCCTCATCCTAGCGGGAGGGTCCCACAATGAGCAGTTCTTC. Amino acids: CASSLGLILAGGSHNEQFF.